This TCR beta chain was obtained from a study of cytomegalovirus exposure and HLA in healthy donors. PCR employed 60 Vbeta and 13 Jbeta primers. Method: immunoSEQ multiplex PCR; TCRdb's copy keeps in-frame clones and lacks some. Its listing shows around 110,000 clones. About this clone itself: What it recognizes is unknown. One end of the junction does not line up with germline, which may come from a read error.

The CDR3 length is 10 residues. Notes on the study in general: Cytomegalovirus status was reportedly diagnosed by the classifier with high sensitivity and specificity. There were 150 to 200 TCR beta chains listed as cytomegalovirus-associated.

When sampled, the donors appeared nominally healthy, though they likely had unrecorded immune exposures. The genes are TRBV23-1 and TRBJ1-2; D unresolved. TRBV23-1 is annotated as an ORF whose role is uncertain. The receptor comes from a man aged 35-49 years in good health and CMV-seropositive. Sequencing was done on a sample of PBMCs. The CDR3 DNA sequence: TGCGCCAGCAGTCAATCGAACCCGGGCTTC. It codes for CASSQSNPGF.